This entry describes one TCR beta chain. This sample is drawn from a study of blood T cell repertoires in COVID-19. Germline assignment: CDR1 SGHVS and CDR2 FQNEAQ. This CDR3 spans 11 amino acids. With 8 bases removed from V and 5 bases from J, the gap between germline ends came to 7 bases. The data were produced by immunoSEQ multiplex PCR, yet TCRdb's version contains in-frame clones alone and is incomplete. Of some 76,000 clones in the sample, about 93% are singletons; the top ten hold approximately 5%. This chain joins TRBV7-8 and TRBJ1-5; no firm D call. The specimen sequenced was peripheral blood. This receptor was identified in a human donor in a cohort sampled during active COVID-19. For the CDR3, the DNA is TGTGCCAGCGGGCCCTATCAGCCCCAGCATTTT. This translates into CASGPYQPQHF.